The 18 T cell receptor beta chains reported below all come from one sample, sequenced in a study of neurological immune-mediated disorders. TCRdb used MiXCR to reprocess the 5' RACE reads, holding one entry per CDR3 protein. The sample lists 35,000 to 50,000 distinct CDR3 sequences; 2% to 2.5% were seen once. The material sequenced was PBMCs. These receptors were obtained from a middle-aged man with multiple sclerosis.

In this sample, this clonotype turned up many times. The rearrangement joins TRBV10-1 to TRBJ2-7, with D maybe TRBD1 (6 bases). CDR3 length: 15 amino acids. V was pared by 3 bases and J by 6 bases, with 18 bases between. CDR1 is WNHNN and CDR2 is SYGVQD in the germline V gene (reference sequence). The CDR3 sequence is CASSESTGTPAEQYF. The CDR3 DNA reads as TGCGCCAGCAGTGAAAGCACCGGGACACCGGCCGAGCAGTACTTC.

This clonotype was detected ten times or more. This chain links TRBV28 with TRBJ1-2; D is undetermined. Germline V gives CDR1 MDHEN, CDR2 SYDVKM. The germline V and J ends were trimmed by 3 bases and 2 bases, with 4 bases remaining between them. The length of the CDR3 is 12 residues. CDR3 in amino acids: CASSLDNYGYTF. The DNA of the CDR3 is TGTGCCAGCAGTTTGGACAACTATGGCTACACCTTC.

The sample holds many counts of this clonotype. This sequence joins TRBV9 and TRBJ2-1; TRBD2 might be the D (5 bases). The germline V gene has CDR1 SGDLS and CDR2 YYNGEE. V lost 0 bases and J lost 8, with 9 bases in between. This CDR3 spans 13 amino acids. For the CDR3, the DNA is TGTGCCAGCAGCGTAGGAAGGCGGGATGAGCAGTTCTTC. Translating gives CASSVGRRDEQFF.

The table lists this clonotype with many counts. The V call is TRBV7-8, the J call TRBJ2-1, with 9 positions matching TRBD1. Trimming took 5 bases from V and 3 from J; bases not matched to a gene: 14. CDR3 length: 18 amino acids. The V gene's germline CDR1 is SGHVS and CDR2 FQNEAQ. CDR3 sequence: CASSPRAGTGLNYNEQFF. The CDR3 nucleotides are TGTGCCAGCAGCCCAAGGGCCGGGACAGGGTTGAACTACAATGAGCAGTTCTTC. The full variable domain, its missing parts supplied by reference TRBV7-8 and TRBJ2-1, is GAGVSQSPRYKVAKRGQDVALRCDPISGHVSLFWYQQALGQGPEFLTYFQNEAQLDKSGLPSDRFFAERPEGSVSTLKIQRTQQEDSAVYLCASSPRAGTGLNYNEQFFGPGTRLTVL.

This clonotype has ten or more counts. This rearrangement joins TRBV10-1 to TRBJ2-3, with D unresolved. CDR3 length: 16 amino acids. CDR1 and CDR2 (germline): WNHNN, SYGVQD (reference sequence). Between the trimmed V and J ends, which lost 2 bases and 3 bases, there was a span of 15 bases. CDR3 protein: CASSEALGDTTDTQYF. The CDR3 region has the DNA TGCGCCAGCAGTGAGGCCCTGGGCGACACAACAGATACGCAGTATTTT.

This clonotype was seen many times. The V gene is TRBV5-4, the J gene TRBJ2-3; D may match TRBD1 or TRBD2 (5 bases each). V lost 4 bases to trimming and J lost 2 bases, with 17 bases between them. The germline V gene has CDR1 SGHNT and CDR2 YYREEE (reference sequence). There are 16 residues in the CDR3. CDR3 sequence: CASSPPRGANTDTQYF. The DNA for the CDR3 is TGTGCCAGCAGCCCCCCAAGAGGGGCTAACACAGATACGCAGTATTTT.

This clonotype was counted at least ten times. The chain couples TRBV29-1 to TRBJ1-2; D unclear. This CDR3 region has 15 residues. The germline gives CDR1 SQVTM, CDR2 ANQGSEA. Trimming removed 3 bases from V and 7 bases from J, with 21 bases in between. The CDR3 is CSVEGFWEGRSGYTF. CDR3 DNA sequence: TGCAGCGTTGAGGGGTTTTGGGAGGGCCGGAGTGGCTACACCTTC. Supplemented by reference TRBV29-1 and TRBJ1-2, the full variable domain reads SAVISQKPSRDICQRGTSLTIQCQVDSQVTMMFWYRQQPGQSLTLIATANQGSEATYESGFVIDKFPISRPNLTFSTLTVSNMSPEDSSIYLCSVEGFWEGRSGYTFGSGTRLTVV.

This clonotype came up many times. V usage is TRBV15 and J usage is TRBJ2-1, with D unresolved. The CDR3 consists of 11 residues. V gave up 0 bases and J gave up 7 bases, with 1 base separating them. Per germline, CDR1 LNHNV and CDR2 YYDKDF (reference sequence). The CDR3 DNA reads as TGTGCCACCAGCAGAGAAAATGAGCAGTTCTTC. It encodes CATSRENEQFF.

This clonotype was seen repeatedly, ten times or more. The V call is TRBV5-1, the J call TRBJ2-5, with D hard to call. Germline lookup yields CDR1 SGHRS and CDR2 YFSETQ. V was shortened by 2 bases and J by 5 bases, with 7 bases between the two germline ends. There are 12 residues in the CDR3. Here the CDR3 DNA reads TGCGCCAGCAGCTTTGCGGATGAGACCCAGTACTTC. Residues: CASSFADETQYF.

This clonotype has a count of ten or more. The genes are TRBV5-1 and TRBJ1-1, with D possibly TRBD1 on 6 matching bases. CDR3 length: 11 residues. CDR1 and CDR2 (germline): SGHRS, YFSETQ. Trimming stripped 2 bases from V and 8 bases from J, with 7 bases between. The chain's CDR3 is CASSFGQEAFF. The CDR3 coding sequence is TGCGCCAGCAGCTTTGGACAGGAAGCTTTCTTT.

In its sample, this clonotype was seen many times. The genes are TRBV6-5 and TRBJ2-7; TRBD1 is a possible D gene (6 bases). Germline V CDR1 and CDR2: MNHEY, SVGAGI. The CDR3 has 14 residues. V lost 2 bases, J lost 3 bases, and 11 bases lay in between. The CDR3 region has the DNA TGTGCCAGCAGTTACGCGACAGGTTACTACGAGCAGTACTTC. Translated, it gives CASSYATGYYEQYF.

This clonotype was seen ten or more times. V gene TRBV7-9 combines with J gene TRBJ1-6, with D unclear. Germline CDR1 SEHNR, CDR2 FQNEAQ (reference sequence). Trimming cost V 5 bases and J 8 bases, with 10 bases left between them. The CDR3 covers 13 residues. CDR3 in DNA: TGTGCCAGCAGCCTTGACCGAGATTCACCCCTCCACTTT. It encodes CASSLDRDSPLHF.

This clonotype has a count of ten or more. CDR3 amino acids: CASSYGQGSTEAFF. The CDR3 DNA is TGTGCCAGCAGTTACGGTCAGGGGTCGACTGAAGCTTTCTTT. The chain links TRBV6-5 to TRBJ1-1, with D perhaps TRBD1 (6 bases). The length of the CDR3 is 14 residues. V gave up 2 bases and J gave up 5 bases, with 12 bases separating them. Germline V CDR1 and CDR2: MNHEY, SVGAGI.

In its sample, this clonotype was seen many times. The chain joins TRBV5-5 to TRBJ2-3, with 8 bases aligning to TRBD1. Germline CDR1 is SGHKS and CDR2 is YYEKEE (reference sequence). The CDR3 is 14 amino acids. Trimming cost V 3 bases and J 4 bases; bases outside gene matches: 4. CDR3 in amino acids: CASSSRTGSDTQYF. The CDR3 DNA is TGTGCCAGCAGCTCCCGGACAGGGTCAGATACGCAGTATTTT.

This clonotype has just a few counts. The rearrangement joins TRBV3-1 to TRBJ1-2, with 7 bases fitting TRBD1. The CDR3 is made up of 15 amino acids. The germline V gene has CDR1 LGHDT and CDR2 YNNKEL (reference sequence). Unmatched junction bases numbered 8, after V lost 0 bases and J lost 7 bases. The CDR3 DNA is TGTGCCAGCAGCCAAGATGACAGGGATGAGGCTGGCTACACCTTC. Its translation: CASSQDDRDEAGYTF. Full variable domain (missing parts from reference TRBV3-1 and TRBJ1-2): DTAVSQTPKYLVTQMGNDKSIKCEQNLGHDTMYWYKQDSKKFLKIMFSYNNKELIINETVPNRFSPKSPDKAHLNLHINSLELGDSAVYFCASSQDDRDEAGYTFGSGTRLTVV.

This clonotype came up many times. The chain recombines TRBV6-5 with TRBJ2-1; no reliable D call. Trimming removed 5 bases at V and 9 bases at J, with 20 bases between. Germline V gene sequence: CDR1 MNHEY, CDR2 SVGAGI. The CDR3 is 15 residues long. The CDR3: CASSRDATSPGEQFF. Written as DNA, the CDR3 is TGTGCCAGCAGTCGCGACGCCACAAGCCCGGGTGAGCAGTTCTTC.

In regard to this clonotype: This is likely a read error, given that the CDR3 carries no conserved phenylalanine or tryptophan at its end. The chain carries TRBV12-3 or TRBV12-4 and TRBJ1-2; D possibly corresponds to TRBD1 (5 bases). The CDR3 contains 12 residues. The germline V and J ends were trimmed by 1 base and 6 bases, with 6 bases remaining between them. CDR3 amino acids: CASSLGGNGYTN. The CDR3 DNA is TGTGCCAGCAGTTTAGGGGGGAATGGCTACACCAAC.

This clonotype was seen repeatedly, ten times or more. The V gene is TRBV4-1, the J gene TRBJ2-7, with 8 bases lining up with TRBD1. CDR3 length: 15 amino acids. The junction had 7 bases not matched to a gene; V was cut back by 1 base and J by 5 bases. Germline values: CDR1 MGHRA, CDR2 YSYEKL. CDR3 in DNA: TGCGCCAGCAGCCAAGTTCCCAGGGGGCCCCACGAGCAGTACTTC. It codes for CASSQVPRGPHEQYF.